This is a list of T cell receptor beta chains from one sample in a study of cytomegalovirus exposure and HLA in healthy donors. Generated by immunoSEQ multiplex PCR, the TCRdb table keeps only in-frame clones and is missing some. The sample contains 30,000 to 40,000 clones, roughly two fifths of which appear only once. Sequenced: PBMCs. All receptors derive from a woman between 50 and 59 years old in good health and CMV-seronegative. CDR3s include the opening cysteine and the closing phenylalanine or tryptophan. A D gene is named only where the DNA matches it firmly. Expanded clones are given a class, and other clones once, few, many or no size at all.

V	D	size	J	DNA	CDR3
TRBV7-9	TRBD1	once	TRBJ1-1	TGTGCCAGCAGTCAGACAGGGGGTCACACTGAAGCTTTCTTT	CASSQTGGHTEAFF
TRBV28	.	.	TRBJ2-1	TGTGCCAGCAGTCCAACGAGCGCGAGCTCCTACAATGAGCAGTTCTTC	CASSPTSASSYNEQFF
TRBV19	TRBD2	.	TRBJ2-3	TGTGCCAGTAGTGAGGGAGGAGCGGGGGGTGCAGATACGCAGTATTTT	CASSEGGAGGADTQYF
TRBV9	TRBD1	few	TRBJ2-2	TGTGCCAGCAGCGTCAGGACAGGGGTAACCGGGGAGCTGTTTTTT	CASSVRTGVTGELFF
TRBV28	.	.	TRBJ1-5	TGTGCCAGCAGGAGGATCGGGGTTAGCAATCAGCCTCAGCATTTT	CASRRIGVSNQPQHF
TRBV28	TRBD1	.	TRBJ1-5	TGTGCCAGCAGTTACCCCGGACAGGGAGGGAGCAATCAGCCCCAGCATTTT	CASSYPGQGGSNQPQHF
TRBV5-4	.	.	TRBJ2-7	TGTGCCAGCAGCTTGGGTGGAGGACGCTCCTACGAGCAGTACTTC	CASSLGGGRSYEQYF
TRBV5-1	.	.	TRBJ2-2	TGCGCCAGCAGCTCGGTCCAAAGGAACACCGGGGAGCTGTTTTTT	CASSSVQRNTGELFF
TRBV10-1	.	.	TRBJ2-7	TGCGCCAGCAGTGGCTCGAGGGGGCCGCGGGACTACGAGCAGTACTTC	CASSGSRGPRDYEQYF
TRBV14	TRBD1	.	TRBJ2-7	TGTGCCAGCAGCCAAGGGAGACAGGGGCCCTACGAGCAGTACTTC	CASSQGRQGPYEQYF
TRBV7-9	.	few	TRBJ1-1	TGTGCCAGCAGCTTAGGGACAGCAAGGAACACTGAAGCTTTCTTT	CASSLGTARNTEAFF
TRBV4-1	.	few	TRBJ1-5	TGCGCCAGCAGCCGGATACAGGGACAGCCCCAGCATTTT	CASSRIQGQPQHF
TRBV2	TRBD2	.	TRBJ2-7	TGTGCCAGCAGTGTAGCGGGGGCCCCCTACGAGCAGTACTTC	CASSVAGAPYEQYF
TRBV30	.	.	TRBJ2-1	TGTGCCTGGAGTGTCACAGGCGGTGAGCAGTTCTTC	CAWSVTGGEQFF
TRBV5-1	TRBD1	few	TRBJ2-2	TGCGCCAGCAATCGGGGACAGGGGGCTAGCCGGCCCTCCGGGGAGCTGTTTTTT	CASNRGQGASRPSGELFF
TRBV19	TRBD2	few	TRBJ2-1	TGTGCCAGTAGTATGGTAGCGGGGGTTTCGGCTGAGCAGTTCTTC	CASSMVAGVSAEQFF
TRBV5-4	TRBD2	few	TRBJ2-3	TGTGCCAGCACCGGAGCGGGGGCCCTCACAGATACGCAGTATTTT	CASTGAGALTDTQYF
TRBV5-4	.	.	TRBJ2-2	TGTGCCAGCAGCTCCTACACCGGGGAGCTGTTTTTT	CASSSYTGELFF
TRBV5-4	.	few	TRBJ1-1	TGTGCCAGCAGCCCCATCCGAGGGCCTGAAGCTTTCTTT	CASSPIRGPEAFF
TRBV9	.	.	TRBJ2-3	TGTGCCAGCAGCTACGGCCAGGGTAGCACAGATACGCAGTATTTT	CASSYGQGSTDTQYF
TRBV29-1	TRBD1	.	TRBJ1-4	TGCAGCGTTGTGACAGGGGTAAATGAAAAACTGTTTTTT	CSVVTGVNEKLFF
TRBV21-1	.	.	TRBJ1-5	TGTGCCAGCAGCAAAGGAAGGCAGGGGGATCAGCCCCAGCATTTT	CASSKGRQGDQPQHF
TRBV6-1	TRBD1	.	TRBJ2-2	TGTGCCAGCAGCCGGGACAGGGGAGTAACCGGGGAGCTGTTTTTT	CASSRDRGVTGELFF
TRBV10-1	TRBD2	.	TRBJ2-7	TGCGCCAGCAGTGCGGGGGGGACCCAGTACGAGCAGTACTTC	CASSAGGTQYEQYF
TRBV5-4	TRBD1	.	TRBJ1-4	TGTGCCAGCAGCTCTGCGGCCGGGACAGGGGTCGAAAAACTGTTTTTT	CASSSAAGTGVEKLFF
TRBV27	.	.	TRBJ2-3	TGTGCCAGCAGTTTATTCTCAGATACGCAGTATTTT	CASSLFSDTQYF
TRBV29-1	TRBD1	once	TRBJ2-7	TGCAGCGTTGTGGGGGGACAGGGGAACTCCTACGAGCAGTACTTC	CSVVGGQGNSYEQYF
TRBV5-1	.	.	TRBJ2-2	TGCGCCAGCAGCTTGGCCATGGGCAGGGGCACCGGGGAGCTGTTTTTT	CASSLAMGRGTGELFF
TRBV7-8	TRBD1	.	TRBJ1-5	TGTGCCAGCAGCGCACGACAGGGACGCAATCAGCCCCAGCATTTT	CASSARQGRNQPQHF
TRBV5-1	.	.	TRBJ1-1	TGCGCCAGCAGCTTGGTACAGGCCAACGAAGCTTTCTTT	CASSLVQANEAFF
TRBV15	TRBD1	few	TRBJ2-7	TGTGCCACCAGCCCCCGACAGGGTACTAACTACGAGCAGTACTTC	CATSPRQGTNYEQYF
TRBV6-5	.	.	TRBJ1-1	TGTGCCAGCAGTATCCACAGGAACACTGAAGCTTTCTTT	CASSIHRNTEAFF
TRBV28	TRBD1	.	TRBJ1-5	TGTGCCAGCAGGAGGACAGGGGTGTCTTCCTATAGCAATCAGCCCCAGCATTTT	CASRRTGVSSYSNQPQHF
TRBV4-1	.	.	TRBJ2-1	TGCGCCAGCAGCCAAATACTAGCCTACCGTAAGTTCTTC	CASSQILAYRKFF
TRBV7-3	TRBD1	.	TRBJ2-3	TGTGCCAGCAGCTTATTTCCCGGGACAGGGAGCACAGATACGCAGTATTTT	CASSLFPGTGSTDTQYF
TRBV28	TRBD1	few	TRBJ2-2	TGTGCCGTCACAGGGGGCCAAACCGGGGAGCTGTTTTTT	CAVTGGQTGELFF
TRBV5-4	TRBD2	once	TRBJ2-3	TGTGCCAGCAGCTTGGCCGCGGGGGGAGGGACAGATACGCAGTATTTT	CASSLAAGGGTDTQYF
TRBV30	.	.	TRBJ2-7	TGTGCCTGGAGGCCCCCGGGACTGCTAGCCTACGAGCAGTACTTC	CAWRPPGLLAYEQYF
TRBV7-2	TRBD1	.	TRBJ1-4	TGTGCCAGCAGCTTAGTGGGACAGGGAGGTGAAAAACTGTTTTTT	CASSLVGQGGEKLFF
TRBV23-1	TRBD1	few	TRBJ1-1	TGCGCCAGCAGTCAGTCGCCAGGGACAGGGGTAAGGAGGTTCCTGAACACTGAAGCTTTCTTT	CASSQSPGTGVRRFLNTEAFF
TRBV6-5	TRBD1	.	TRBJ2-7	TGTGCCAGCAGCCCGGACAGGGCTGTTAGGGAGCAGTACTTC	CASSPDRAVREQYF
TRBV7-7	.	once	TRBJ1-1	TGTGCCAGCACCCTAAGGCGGGTGACTGAAGCTTTCTTT	CASTLRRVTEAFF
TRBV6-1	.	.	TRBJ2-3	TGTGCCAGCAGTGAAGCATCTAGCGCAGATACGCAGTATTTT	CASSEASSADTQYF
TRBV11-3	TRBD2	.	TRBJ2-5	TGTGCCAGCAGCTCCCAGTCTAGCGGGGGCAAGGAGACCCAGTACTTC	CASSSQSSGGKETQYF
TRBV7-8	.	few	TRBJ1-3	TGTGCCAGCAGCTGGAGGGAGACTGGAAACACCATATATTTT	CASSWRETGNTIYF
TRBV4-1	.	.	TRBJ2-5	TGCGCCAGCAGCCCCGCTGGAGGGAGGGAGACCCAGTACTTC	CASSPAGGRETQYF
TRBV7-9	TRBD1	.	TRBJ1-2	TGTGCCAGCAGCCTCGGACAGGCAAACTATGGCTACACCTTC	CASSLGQANYGYTF
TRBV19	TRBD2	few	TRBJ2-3	TGTGCCAGTAAACTACTAGCGGGTAGCACAGATACGCAGTATTTT	CASKLLAGSTDTQYF
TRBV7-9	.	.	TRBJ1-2	TGTGCCAGCAGTTCCCTTGGGACAAAAGGGGGAACGTCCTATGGCTACACCTTC	CASSSLGTKGGTSYGYTF
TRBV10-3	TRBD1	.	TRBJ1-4	TGTGCCATCAGTGAGTCACAGGGGGCGGGTGAAAAACTGTTTTTT	CAISESQGAGEKLFF
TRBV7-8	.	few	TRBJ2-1	TGTGCCAGCACACTTAACCCGGGTTATGAGCAGTTCTTC	CASTLNPGYEQFF
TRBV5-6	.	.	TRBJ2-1	TGTGCCAGCAGCCAAACACTACTGAATGAGCAGTTCTTC	CASSQTLLNEQFF
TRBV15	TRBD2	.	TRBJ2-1	TGTGCCACCAGCAGAGATAGACTAGCGGGCTACAATGAGCAGTTCTTC	CATSRDRLAGYNEQFF
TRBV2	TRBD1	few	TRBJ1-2	TGTGCCAGCGGGACAGTCCCTAACTATGGCTACACCTTC	CASGTVPNYGYTF
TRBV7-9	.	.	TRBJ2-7	TGTGCCAGCAGCACCCCTTCCTTTCAGGGGACCTACGAGCAGTACTTC	CASSTPSFQGTYEQYF
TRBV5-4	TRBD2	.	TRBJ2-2	TGTGCCAGCAGCTTACGACTAGCGGGGGGAACCGGGGAGCTGTTTTTT	CASSLRLAGGTGELFF
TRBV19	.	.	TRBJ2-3	TGTGCCAGTAGTTCGGCGGGGACGGACGGCACAGATACGCAGTATTTT	CASSSAGTDGTDTQYF